These 8 T cell receptor beta chains were all obtained from the same sample, sequenced in a study of T cell responses to AZD1222 COVID-19 vaccine. TCRdb's copy holds only in-frame clones and misses some; the assay was immunoSEQ multiplex PCR. Here the sample spans 120,000 or so clones, 90% being singletons. The input for sequencing was peripheral blood, taken 28 days after the second dose of the MenACWY control vaccine. The receptors shown here come from an adult who received the MenACWY meningococcal vaccine as a control.

The chain recombines TRBV7-2 with TRBJ1-5; D uncertain. The CDR3 has 13 amino acids. With 1 base removed from V and 9 bases from J, the gap between germline ends came to 10 bases. Germline values: CDR1 SGHTA, CDR2 FQGNSA. CDR3 DNA: TGTGCCAGCAGCTTAGAAATGGTGTTGCCCCAGCATTTT. Its translation is CASSLEMVLPQHF.

The gene calls are TRBV10-3 and TRBJ2-7, with D possibly TRBD2 on 6 matching bases. The germline CDR1 and CDR2 sequences are ENHRY and SYGVKD. V shed 0 bases and J shed 0 bases, with 12 bases lying between them. The CDR3 covers 16 residues. The CDR3 is CAISESNPTSSYEQYF. The CDR3 nucleotides are TGTGCCATCAGTGAGTCCAACCCGACTAGCTCCTACGAGCAGTACTTC.

The rearrangement uses TRBV5-1 and TRBJ2-1; 8 bases are shared with TRBD2. The CDR3 contains 14 residues. Germline CDR1 SGHRS, CDR2 YFSETQ. V shed 4 bases, J shed 6 bases, and the junction held 6 bases outside the gene matches. The CDR3 sequence is CASSTSGTSNEQFF. For the CDR3, the DNA is TGCGCCAGCAGCACATCCGGGACTAGCAATGAGCAGTTCTTC.

This clone was observed a single time. The V call is TRBV4-3, the J call TRBJ2-5; TRBD2 matches at 15 bases. V trimming: 4 bases; J trimming: 8 bases; junction bases outside the gene matches: 5. The CDR3 runs 15 residues. Germline lookup yields CDR1 LGHNA and CDR2 YSLEER. CDR3 amino acids: CASSPMGLAGGTQYF. In DNA form, the CDR3 reads TGCGCCAGCAGCCCCATGGGACTAGCGGGGGGAACCCAGTACTTC.

The chain uses TRBV9 and TRBJ1-2, with TRBD1 identical over 7 bases. After removal of 6 bases from V and 5 bases from J, the junction contained 7 bases not matched to a gene. From germline, CDR1 is SGDLS and CDR2 YYNGEE. The CDR3 loop spans 13 amino acids. As DNA, the CDR3 is TGTGCCAGCACCCGGGACAGAAATTATGGCTACACCTTC. Its translation is CASTRDRNYGYTF.

This chain uses TRBV29-1 with TRBJ2-1; TRBD1 matches at 7 bases. The length of the CDR3 is 11 residues. The germline CDR1 and CDR2 sequences are SQVTM and ANQGSEA. V lost 3 bases, J lost 9 bases, and 2 bases stayed unmatched. The CDR3 bases are TGCAGCGTTGAGACAGGGTCTGAGCAGTTCTTC. Translation: CSVETGSEQFF.

The chain employs TRBV3-1 (or the pseudogene TRBV3-2) and TRBJ1-3; D gene uncertain. The CDR3 has 14 residues. The ends were cut back, 1 base at V and 4 bases at J, with 8 bases in the middle. In germline, CDR1 is LGHDT, CDR2 YNNKEL (reference sequence). This chain's CDR3 is CASSQVFKGNTIYF. CDR3 coding DNA: TGTGCCAGCAGCCAAGTGTTTAAGGGAAACACCATATATTTT.

The chain couples TRBV5-6 to TRBJ2-5; TRBD2 matches 10 bases. Germline V gives CDR1 SGHDT, CDR2 YYEEEE. V shed 4 bases and J 1 base; nucleotides not matched to a gene: 10. The CDR3 is 17 residues long. For the CDR3, the DNA is TGTGCCAGCAGCCTAGGGACTAGCGCCCTTACCCAAGAGACCCAGTACTTC. Translation gives CASSLGTSALTQETQYF.